Listed below are T cell receptor beta chains from one sample, sequenced in a study of blood T cell repertoires in COVID-19. Here immunoSEQ multiplex PCR was the method, and the copy in TCRdb shows in-frame clones only, minus some. Of approximately 200,000 clones in the sample, about 80% are singletons; the top ten hold roughly 2.4%. Source material: peripheral blood. These receptor sequences come from a woman aged 55-70 years with acute or convalescent COVID-19. Both conserved end residues are part of each CDR3. D genes are given only for firm matches. Expanded clones get a size class; other rows say once, few or many, or leave the size out.

abundance	v_gene	j_gene	d_gene	CDR3aa	CDR3nt
-	TRBV13	TRBJ2-5	-	CASSLRQGPFRYQETQYF	TGTGCCAGCAGCTTACGTCAGGGCCCCTTTAGGTACCAAGAGACCCAGTACTTC
-	TRBV2	TRBJ1-3	TRBD1	CASSGDRTLHQGNTIYF	TGTGCCAGCAGTGGGGACAGGACTCTGCACCAAGGAAACACCATATATTTT
-	TRBV7-9	TRBJ2-1	-	CASQRGGYNEQFF	TGTGCCAGCCAAAGGGGGGGGTACAATGAGCAGTTCTTC
-	TRBV5-1	TRBJ2-7	-	CASSLATVNYEQYF	TGCGCCAGCAGCTTGGCTACGGTTAACTACGAGCAGTACTTC
-	TRBV4-1	TRBJ2-3	-	CASSPEERPTTDTQYF	TGCGCCAGCAGCCCCGAGGAAAGGCCAACCACAGATACGCAGTATTTT
-	TRBV21-1	TRBJ1-1	-	CASTVTENTEAFF	TGTGCCAGCACTGTCACAGAGAACACTGAAGCTTTCTTT
-	TRBV10-3	TRBJ1-1	TRBD1	CAISIDRGNTEAFF	TGTGCCATCAGTATCGACAGGGGGAATACTGAAGCTTTCTTT
few	TRBV30	TRBJ1-2	TRBD1	CAWMGQGGLSTF	TGTGCCTGGATGGGACAGGGGGGCTTGAGCACCTTC
-	TRBV18	TRBJ1-6	-	CASSPTGSNSPLHF	TGTGCCAGCTCACCTACAGGGAGTAATTCACCCCTCCACTTT
-	TRBV13	TRBJ2-4	-	CASSSVARGNKNIQYF	TGTGCCAGCAGCTCGGTAGCGAGAGGGAATAAAAACATTCAGTACTTC
few	TRBV5-6	TRBJ1-1	-	CASSRREAGGTEAFF	TGTGCCAGCAGCCGGCGAGAGGCCGGTGGCACTGAAGCTTTCTTT
-	TRBV9	TRBJ1-3	TRBD1	CASGTGGINTIYF	TGTGCCAGTGGGACAGGGGGCATTAACACCATATATTTT
-	TRBV15	TRBJ1-1	TRBD1	CATRGDRATEAFF	TGTGCCACCCGGGGCGACAGGGCCACTGAAGCTTTCTTT
-	TRBV29-1	TRBJ1-5	-	CSVALGVNQPQHF	TGCAGCGTTGCGTTGGGCGTCAATCAGCCCCAGCATTTT
-	TRBV5-1	TRBJ1-1	TRBD1	CASSGTGLNTEAFF	TGCGCCAGCAGCGGGACAGGGCTGAACACTGAAGCTTTCTTT
-	TRBV11-2	TRBJ2-7	TRBD1	CASSSWTGGAYEQYF	TGTGCCAGCAGCTCCTGGACAGGGGGGGCTTACGAGCAGTACTTC